This paragraph reports one T cell receptor (beta chain). No antigen is known for it. V lost 1 base and J lost 3; bases outside the gene matches: 19. Germline V gene data show CDR1 as MGHRA and CDR2 as YSYEKL. CDR3 size: 21 residues. This specimen comes from a study of cytomegalovirus exposure and HLA in healthy donors. Overall study findings and caveats: A later analysis reportedly found fewer N-insertions in an Asian-associated ancestry cluster than the roughly 670-donor mean. It was likely that a cluster of highly shared sequence variants was a sequencing artifact. Based on reports, TCR beta sequences accurately predicted HLA-A and HLA-B alleles for most subjects. The study designated about 180 TCR beta chains cytomegalovirus-associated.

PCR involved 60 Vbeta and 13 Jbeta primers. Clones were read by immunoSEQ multiplex PCR, and TCRdb kept only the in-frame ones, dropping some. Altogether roughly 200,000 clones are present, 77% being singletons, with the ten largest covering 3.7%. This sequence joins TRBV4-1 and TRBJ2-7, with TRBD2 identical over 12 bases. The TCR sequence derives from a woman aged 60-75 years in good health and CMV-seropositive. The sequenced sample consisted of PBMCs. The CDR3, as DNA: TGCGCCAGCAGCCAAGTCGGGGCGCTAGCGGGAGGGCCATTCGTTATCTACGAGCAGTACTTC. Amino acid sequence: CASSQVGALAGGPFVIYEQYF.